A single sample gave rise to the 20 T cell receptor beta chains below, sequenced in a study of cytomegalovirus exposure and HLA in healthy donors. Both 60 Vbeta primers and 13 Jbeta primers went into the PCR. TCRdb's copy holds only in-frame clones and misses some; the assay was immunoSEQ multiplex PCR. The data show about 130,000 clones, roughly 10% seen once. The sequenced sample was PBMCs. The receptors shown here come from a man aged 50-60 years in good health and CMV-seronegative.

V usage is TRBV30 and J usage is TRBJ1-4; the D gene is possibly TRBD1 (6 bases). V was clipped by 5 bases and J by 5 bases, with 15 bases between them. The CDR3 runs 14 residues. The germline V gene encodes CDR1 GTSNPN and CDR2 SVGIG (reference sequence). In DNA form, the CDR3 reads TGTGCCTGGGCTCGGGGCAGGGGAAATGAAAAACTGTTTTTT. It yields the protein CAWARGRGNEKLFF.

The gene calls are TRBV7-2 and TRBJ1-1; D not certain. Germline CDR1 and CDR2: SGHTA and FQGNSA. Trimming removed 1 base at V and 0 bases at J, with 3 bases between. This CDR3 is built from 13 residues. As DNA, the CDR3 is TGTGCCAGCAGCTTAGTAGTGAACACTGAAGCTTTCTTT. It encodes CASSLVVNTEAFF.

The chain recombines TRBV4-2 with TRBJ2-5; maybe TRBD2 (7 bases). CDR1 and CDR2 from the germline V gene are LGHNA and YNFKEQ. Trimming left V 2 bases short and J 5 bases short, with 18 bases between. This CDR3 comprises 16 residues. CDR3: CASSQRKGGASETQYF. The CDR3 nucleotides are TGTGCCAGCAGCCAACGGAAGGGGGGGGCTTCGGAGACCCAGTACTTC.

This clone was seen only a few times. V is TRBV6-6 and J is TRBJ1-2; 8 bases agree with TRBD1. The germline gives CDR1 MNHNY, CDR2 SVGAGI (reference sequence). Losses at the gene ends were 11 bases for V and 1 base for J; bases not matched to a gene: 9. The CDR3 is 14 residues long. CDR3 nucleotides: TGTGCCGGAAGAGGACAGGGAGTTAACTATGGCTACACCTTC. This codes for CAGRGQGVNYGYTF.

The chain carries TRBV10-3 and TRBJ2-1; 7 bases agree with TRBD1. The CDR3 has 17 amino acids. Germline V gene data show CDR1 as ENHRY and CDR2 as SYGVKD. Trimming at V came to 3 bases and at J to 1 base, leaving 9 bases not matched to a gene. CDR3 coding DNA: TGTGCCATCAGTGAAGATATAGGCAGGGGGTCCTACAATGAGCAGTTCTTC. This gives the protein CAISEDIGRGSYNEQFF.

The chain is built from TRBV27 and TRBJ1-3, with 7 bases that match TRBD1. Per the germline V gene, CDR1 is MNHEY and CDR2 is SMNVEV (reference sequence). This CDR3 has 14 amino acids. Germline trimming cut 8 bases from V and 0 bases from J; bases unmatched to any gene: 4. CDR3 in DNA: TGTGCCAGCGCAGGGGGATTCTCTGGAAACACCATATATTTT. Protein: CASAGGFSGNTIYF.

This clone was observed once. The chain links TRBV7-2 to TRBJ2-1, with a possible D match to TRBD1 (6 bases). The V and J ends lost 5 bases and 7 bases respectively, with 12 bases between them. Germline CDR1 and CDR2: SGHTA and FQGNSA. The CDR3 loop spans 13 amino acids. The CDR3 sequence: CASSVNRENEQFF. The DNA for the CDR3 is TGTGCCAGCAGCGTAAACAGGGAAAATGAGCAGTTCTTC.

The V call is TRBV5-5, the J call TRBJ2-2, with TRBD2 matching 7 bases. The germline V gene encodes CDR1 SGHKS and CDR2 YYEKEE (reference sequence). V trimming: 0 bases; J trimming: 4 bases; junction bases outside the gene matches: 6. This CDR3 has 16 residues. The CDR3 here is CASSLGPSGLTGELFF. Written as DNA, the CDR3 is TGTGCCAGCAGCTTGGGTCCTAGCGGACTCACCGGGGAGCTGTTTTTT.

Only a few counts were recorded for this clone. CDR3 region: CASSLFGQSYEQYF. CDR3 sequence (DNA): TGTGCCAGCAGTTTATTCGGACAGTCCTACGAGCAGTACTTC. The chain is built from TRBV28 and TRBJ2-7; D possibly corresponds to TRBD1 (6 bases). V was trimmed by 1 base and J by 1 base, leaving 8 bases between them. The length of the CDR3 is 14 residues. The germline gives CDR1 MDHEN, CDR2 SYDVKM.

This clone was counted a few times. The chain has TRBV7-3 and TRBJ2-1, with 12 bases lining up with TRBD2. V lost 4 bases, J lost 7 bases, and 8 bases stayed unmatched. Per germline, CDR1 SGHTA and CDR2 FQGTGA. The length of the CDR3 is 16 residues. The CDR3 region is CASSSSSGGEGNEQFF. The CDR3, as DNA: TGTGCCAGCAGCTCGTCTAGCGGGGGGGAGGGTAATGAGCAGTTCTTC.

V and J are TRBV5-4 and TRBJ1-1; D is perhaps TRBD1 (6 bases). The germline V gene has CDR1 SGHNT and CDR2 YYREEE (reference sequence). The CDR3 consists of 14 residues. The V and J ends lost 0 bases and 5 bases respectively, with 11 bases between them. Here the CDR3 reads CASSLEGRGTEAFF. As DNA, the CDR3 is TGTGCCAGCAGCTTGGAGGGGAGGGGGACTGAAGCTTTCTTT.

The CDR3 nucleotides read TGTGCCAGCAGCGACCGAGGTTCACCCCTCCACTTT. It specifies CASSDRGSPLHF. V and J are TRBV13 and TRBJ1-6, with D uncertain. The V end was cut by 5 bases, the J end by 9 bases, with 8 bases between. Germline-derived CDR1 and CDR2 are PRHDT and FYEKMQ (reference sequence). The CDR3 spans 12 residues.

The rearrangement joins TRBV5-1 to TRBJ1-2; 8 bases line up with TRBD1. CDR3 length: 15 residues. Germline CDR1 reads SGHRS; CDR2 reads YFSETQ. Trimming took 0 bases from V and 5 from J; bases not matched to a gene: 6. CDR3 coding DNA: TGCGCCAGCAGCTTGGCCTCGACAGGGGATTATGGCTACACCTTC. Its protein product is CASSLASTGDYGYTF.

This clone was seen a few times. The V gene is TRBV5-1, the J gene TRBJ2-7; 14 nucleotides align to TRBD2. In germline, CDR1 is SGHRS, CDR2 YFSETQ. CDR3 length: 16 amino acids. J gave up 5 bases and V 4 bases, and 8 bases lay outside the gene matches. The CDR3 is CASSTGTSGRVDEQYF. CDR3 DNA sequence: TGCGCCAGCAGCACTGGGACTAGCGGGAGAGTGGACGAGCAGTACTTC.

This chain links TRBV7-2 with TRBJ2-3; 13 nucleotides align to TRBD2. J gave up 4 bases and V 1 base, and 8 bases lay outside the gene matches. Germline loops: CDR1 SGHTA, CDR2 FQGNSA. CDR3 size: 18 residues. CDR3 DNA: TGTGCCAGCAGCTTAGTGGGGACTAGCGGGGCGTACCCAGATACGCAGTATTTT. The encoded protein is CASSLVGTSGAYPDTQYF.

DNA for the CDR3: TGTGCCAGCAGTGCCGAGCCCCTAGCGGGGGGGGGAGATACGCAGTATTTT. Its protein product is CASSAEPLAGGGDTQYF. V and J are TRBV6-1 and TRBJ2-3; 12 bases match TRBD2. V lost 4 bases and J lost 5; bases outside the gene matches: 10. The CDR3 is 17 amino acids. CDR1 MNHNS and CDR2 SASEGT come from the germline V gene.

This clone was observed a few times. This chain connects TRBV4-1 to TRBJ1-1; D is possibly TRBD1 (5 bases). CDR1 MGHRA and CDR2 YSYEKL come from the germline V gene. This CDR3 is built from 17 residues. V was shortened by 1 base and J by 2 bases, with 17 bases between the two germline ends. The CDR3 DNA reads as TGCGCCAGCAGCCAAGCTCCTCCAGGGAAGGAAAACACTGAAGCTTTCTTT. This encodes CASSQAPPGKENTEAFF.

V gene TRBV25-1 combines with J gene TRBJ1-5; 10 positions agree with TRBD1. This CDR3 is built from 14 residues. V was pared by 4 bases and J by 5 bases, with 2 bases of the junction left unmatched. Germline V lookup: CDR1 MGHDK, CDR2 SYGVNS. As DNA, the CDR3 is TGTGCCAGCAGTGCCGGACAGGGGGATCAGCCCCAGCATTTT. Protein: CASSAGQGDQPQHF.

This clone was seen a handful of times. The chain is built from TRBV19 and TRBJ1-1; a possible D gene is TRBD1 (6 bases). This CDR3 spans 15 amino acids. Trimming removed 6 bases at V and 4 bases at J, with 18 bases between. Germline V gene lookup returns CDR1 LNHDA and CDR2 SQIVND (reference sequence). The CDR3 region has the DNA TGTGCCAGTAGCCTCGGGCGGGGGGCGACCACTGAAGCTTTCTTT. Residues: CASSLGRGATTEAFF.

This clone was observed a handful of times. This chain joins TRBV7-9 and TRBJ1-2, with a weak D call TRBD1 (5 bases). The V end was cut by 5 bases, the J end by 3 bases, with 10 bases between. Germline CDR1 is SEHNR and CDR2 is FQNEAQ (reference sequence). This CDR3 region has 13 residues. As DNA, the CDR3 is TGTGCCAGCAGCACCGACAGATACTATGGCTACACCTTC. As protein: CASSTDRYYGYTF.